This T cell receptor (beta chain) was documented in a study of beta chain features in type 1 diabetes. CDR1 is ENHRY, CDR2 SYGVKD, per germline. V dropped 6 bases and J dropped 3 bases, with 11 bases sitting between them. This CDR3 has 13 amino acids. This clone was observed a handful of times. What it binds is unknown. The study's findings and limits: For Type 1 diabetes patients, all four CD4+ subsets carried TCRB CDR3s that were moderately but significantly shorter.

The whole isolated RNA underwent reverse transcription, so sequencing captured expressed TCRB transcripts. Roughly 3.6 million reads on average were seen across naive, central memory and regulatory T cell samples. The data were produced by immunoSEQ multiplex PCR, yet TCRdb's version contains in-frame clones alone and is incomplete. In the table there are under 550,000 clones, over 10% of which are singletons. Each of the CD4+ naive, central memory, regulatory and stem cell-like memory populations was sorted via CD45RO/CCR7/CD25/CD127/CD95/CD27. The clonotype originates from a woman between 18 and 29 years old in good health. Source material: naive CD4+ T cells from blood. The chain combines TRBV10-3 with TRBJ2-5; D is perhaps TRBD1 (6 bases). CDR3 sequence (DNA): TGTGCCATCAGGGGGGCAGTGGAAGAGACCCAGTACTTC. Amino acid sequence: CAIRGAVEETQYF.